The 21 T cell receptor beta chains in this list originate from one sample, sequenced in a study of shared clonotypes between healthy human individuals. Generated by immunoSEQ multiplex PCR, the TCRdb table keeps only in-frame clones and is missing some. This sample has 2,500,000 or so clones, with about 92% found just once. The sample was naive CD4+ T cells sorted from blood. Documented subset: CD45RA+ positively selected. These TCRs come from a man between 18 and 29 years old in good health.

About this clone: Other DNA sequences in the sample encode the same CDR3. The chain combines TRBV9 with TRBJ2-1; 8 bases line up with TRBD2. The CDR3 contains 15 residues. The V gene's germline CDR1 is SGDLS and CDR2 YYNGEE. V was pared by 0 bases and J by 4 bases, with 3 bases of the junction left unmatched. CDR3 DNA: TGTGCCAGCAGCGTAGAGGCGGGGGGTTACAATGAGCAGTTCTTC. Its translation is CASSVEAGGYNEQFF. Combining the CDR3 with reference TRBV9 and TRBJ2-1 gives the whole variable domain DSGVTQTPKHLITATGQRVTLRCSPRSGDLSVYWYQQSLDQGLQFLIQYYNGEERAKGNILERFSAQQFPDLHSELNLSSLELGDSALYFCASSVEAGGYNEQFFGPGTRLTVL.

The table lists this clone with a few counts. The chain links TRBV5-1 to TRBJ2-2; the D is unclear. With 4 bases removed from V and 4 bases from J, the gap between germline ends came to 8 bases. The V gene's germline CDR1 is SGHRS and CDR2 YFSETQ. CDR3 length equals 13 residues. The CDR3 sequence is CASSPGLTGELFF. The CDR3, as DNA: TGCGCCAGCAGCCCCGGGCTCACCGGGGAGCTGTTTTTT. Based on the CDR3 plus reference TRBV5-1 and TRBJ2-2, the full variable domain is KAGVTQTPRYLIKTRGQQVTLSCSPISGHRSVSWYQQTPGQGLQFLFEYFSETQRNKGNFPGRFSGRQFSNSRSEMNVSTLELGDSALYLCASSPGLTGELFFGEGSRLTVL.

As for this clone: Other DNA sequences in this specimen translate into the identical CDR3. The chain recombines TRBV30 with TRBJ1-4, with a possible D match to TRBD1 (5 bases). From germline, CDR1 is GTSNPN and CDR2 SVGIG (reference sequence). Trimming shortened V by 1 base and J by 7 bases, and 10 bases separated the two germline ends. The CDR3 covers 13 residues. The CDR3 is CAWSGGGFEKLFF. The CDR3 bases are TGTGCCTGGAGTGGGGGCGGCTTTGAAAAACTGTTTTTT.

Turning to this clone: Other DNA sequences in the sample encode the same CDR3. The genes are TRBV30 and TRBJ2-7, with unresolved D. Germline loops: CDR1 GTSNPN, CDR2 SVGIG (reference sequence). Trimming removed 0 bases from V and 3 bases from J, with 6 bases in between. The CDR3 contains 12 residues. The CDR3 reads CAWSVGIYEQYF. The CDR3 region has the DNA TGTGCCTGGAGTGTTGGTATCTACGAGCAGTACTTC.

In DNA form, the CDR3 reads TGTGCCAGCAGCTTGGTGGGACAGGGGTGGGACACTGAAGCTTTCTTT. Protein product: CASSLVGQGWDTEAFF. The chain recombines TRBV5-4 with TRBJ1-1; 10 bases map to TRBD1. Germline CDR1 SGHNT, CDR2 YYREEE (reference sequence). This CDR3 comprises 16 residues. Unmatched junction bases numbered 5, after V lost 0 bases and J lost 3 bases. The whole variable domain, remainder taken from reference TRBV5-4 and TRBJ1-1, is ETGVTQSPTHLIKTRGQQVTLRCSSQSGHNTVSWYQQALGQGPQFIFQYYREEENGRGNFPPRFSGLQFPNYSSELNVNALELDDSALYLCASSLVGQGWDTEAFFGQGTRLTVV.

This clone showed up just once. The chain recombines TRBV6-1 with TRBJ2-7, with TRBD1 as a possible D gene (6 bases). The CDR3 has 18 amino acids. Germline V gene sequence: CDR1 MNHNS, CDR2 SASEGT. The germline V and J ends were trimmed by 3 bases and 0 bases, with 21 bases remaining between them. In DNA form, the CDR3 reads TGTGCCAGCAGTGAGGTAGGCCTACAGGGTCGGTCCTCCTACGAGCAGTACTTC. Translated: CASSEVGLQGRSSYEQYF.

This chain links TRBV18 with TRBJ2-2; TRBD1 aligns across 11 bases. Germline V gene data show CDR1 as KGHSH and CDR2 as LQKENI. Trimming took 5 bases from V and 5 from J; bases not matched to a gene: 4. The CDR3 sequence is 15 residues long. Here the CDR3 reads CASSSDRGRTGELFF. CDR3 in DNA: TGTGCCAGCTCATCGGACAGGGGGCGAACCGGGGAGCTGTTTTTT.

The gene calls are TRBV6-7 and TRBJ1-5; the D gene is possibly TRBD1 (6 bases). TRBV6-7 is an ORF for which the function is uncertain. The CDR3 runs to 16 residues. Trimming removed 0 bases from V and 3 bases from J, with 12 bases in between. The CDR3: CASSYSWSGANQPQHF. The CDR3, as DNA: TGTGCCAGCAGTTACTCGTGGTCGGGGGCCAATCAGCCCCAGCATTTT.

The chain carries TRBV19 and TRBJ1-5; D is unresolved. The germline V and J ends were trimmed by 6 bases and 3 bases, with 9 bases remaining between them. The CDR3 consists of 13 residues. Germline CDR1 is LNHDA and CDR2 is SQIVND (reference sequence). CDR3 loop: CASSPSVNQPQHF. The CDR3, as DNA: TGTGCCAGTAGCCCCTCGGTCAATCAGCCCCAGCATTTT.

CDR3 coding DNA: TGTGCCAGCAGCTCCGGGACAGCGAACACTGAAGCTTTCTTT. It codes for CASSSGTANTEAFF. The J gene is TRBJ1-1, the V gene TRBV27; 7 bases line up with TRBD1. CDR1 is MNHEY and CDR2 is SMNVEV in the germline V gene (reference sequence). This CDR3 is built from 14 residues. J gave up 1 base and V 6 bases, and 5 bases lay outside the gene matches.

The chain has TRBV29-1 and TRBJ1-2; 8 bases agree with TRBD1. The length of the CDR3 is 14 residues. The V gene end was trimmed by 2 bases and the J gene end by 2 bases; junction bases not matched to a gene: 4. The germline CDR1 and CDR2 sequences are SQVTM and ANQGSEA. The CDR3, as DNA: TGCAGCGTTGAAATGGGACAGGAAAACTATGGCTACACCTTC. Protein product: CSVEMGQENYGYTF.

V is TRBV2 and J is TRBJ2-1; a possible D gene is TRBD1 (7 bases). This CDR3 contains 16 residues. V was shortened by 7 bases and J by 0 bases, with 16 bases between the two germline ends. Germline values: CDR1 SNHLY, CDR2 FYNNEI. As DNA, the CDR3 is TGTGCCAGCAATGCAGGGGGACTTAGCTCCTACAATGAGCAGTTCTTC. Its translation: CASNAGGLSSYNEQFF.

This rearrangement joins TRBV6-5 to TRBJ1-1, with unresolved D. Deletions cut 5 bases from V and 1 base from J, with 8 bases between. Germline V lookup: CDR1 MNHEY, CDR2 SVGAGI. This CDR3 has 13 residues. In DNA form, the CDR3 reads TGTGCCAGCAGTGCCAGCGGGAACACTGAAGCTTTCTTT. Its translation is CASSASGNTEAFF.

The chain joins TRBV2 to TRBJ2-3, with TRBD2 as a possible D gene (6 bases). Germline V lookup: CDR1 SNHLY, CDR2 FYNNEI. Trimming stripped 3 bases from V and 0 bases from J, with 16 bases between. The CDR3 consists of 17 residues. The CDR3, as DNA: TGTGCCAGCAGTGAGGGTCTAGCGAGATCTAGCACAGATACGCAGTATTTT. Translation: CASSEGLARSSTDTQYF. Based on the CDR3 plus reference TRBV2 and TRBJ2-3, the full variable domain is EPEVTQTPSHQVTQMGQEVILRCVPISNHLYFYWYRQILGQKVEFLVSFYNNEISEKSEIFDDQFSVERPDGSNFTLKIRSTKLEDSAMYFCASSEGLARSSTDTQYFGPGTRLTVL.

This clone appeared once. This chain joins TRBV2 and TRBJ2-7; D might be TRBD2 (6 bases). This CDR3 spans 13 amino acids. Germline CDR1 is SNHLY and CDR2 is FYNNEI. The V and J ends lost 7 bases and 4 bases respectively, with 14 bases between them. The CDR3 sequence is CASIRRDSYEQYF. The CDR3 DNA reads TGTGCCAGCATACGGCGGGATTCGTACGAGCAGTACTTC.

V and J are TRBV19 and TRBJ1-5; 7 positions agree with TRBD1. Losses at the gene ends were 9 bases for V and 0 bases for J; bases not matched to a gene: 8. The V gene's germline CDR1 is LNHDA and CDR2 SQIVND (reference sequence). The CDR3 consists of 15 residues. CDR3 protein: CASRGQLVSNQPQHF. The CDR3 DNA sequence: TGTGCCAGCCGGGGACAGCTAGTTAGCAATCAGCCCCAGCATTTT.

V usage is TRBV4-1 and J usage is TRBJ2-5; 8 nucleotides align to TRBD2. V shed 3 bases, J shed 2 bases, and the junction held 5 bases outside the gene matches. The CDR3 length is 15 residues. Germline CDR1 reads MGHRA; CDR2 reads YSYEKL. The CDR3 sequence is CASSQRGARQETQYF. The CDR3 DNA reads as TGCGCCAGCAGCCAGCGGGGGGCCAGACAAGAGACCCAGTACTTC.

The chain carries TRBV25-1 and TRBJ2-7; a possible D gene is TRBD1 (6 bases). Trimming removed 8 bases from V and 5 bases from J, with 13 bases in between. CDR1 is MGHDK and CDR2 is SYGVNS in the germline V gene. The CDR3 sequence is 12 residues long. The CDR3 sequence is CASGSGAHEQYF. The CDR3 DNA reads as TGTGCCAGCGGGTCAGGGGCCCACGAGCAGTACTTC.

The V and J genes are TRBV6-1 and TRBJ1-2; TRBD1 matches 9 bases. V was clipped by 0 bases and J by 4 bases; unmatched bases: 6. This CDR3 comprises 16 residues. Germline loops: CDR1 MNHNS, CDR2 SASEGT. Written as DNA, the CDR3 is TGTGCCAGCAGTGAAGCCCGGGACAGGGTCGGCTATGGCTACACCTTC. Translated, it gives CASSEARDRVGYGYTF.

This clone was detected only a few times. V usage is TRBV28 and J usage is TRBJ1-2, with D possibly TRBD1 on 6 matching bases. This CDR3 is built from 15 residues. The V end lost 3 bases, the J end lost 4 bases, and 15 bases lay between the germline ends. From germline, CDR1 is MDHEN and CDR2 SYDVKM. This CDR3 reads CASSFQGIMGYGYTF. Written as DNA, the CDR3 is TGTGCCAGCAGTTTTCAGGGGATAATGGGCTATGGCTACACCTTC.

In the case of this clone: Other DNA variants within this sample encode the same CDR3. The rearrangement joins TRBV30 to TRBJ1-1; D possibly corresponds to TRBD1 (6 bases). Germline values: CDR1 GTSNPN, CDR2 SVGIG (reference sequence). Trimming cost V 0 bases and J 4 bases, with 9 bases left between them. This CDR3 comprises 13 residues. CDR3 coding DNA: TGTGCCTGGAGTGTAGGGGGGGGCACTGAAGCTTTCTTT. Its protein is CAWSVGGGTEAFF.